The present T cell receptor (beta chain) was sequenced within a study of T cells expressing NK-cell markers. Overall study results and limits: The CD3+CD56-NKG2C+ fraction of a handful of donors was also led by these clonotypes. About six donors showed dominant NKG2C+ clonotypes comprising roughly 1.0-7.5% of their CD8+ T cells.

The germline CDR1 and CDR2 sequences are DFQATT and SNEGSKA (reference sequence). This CDR3 spans 20 amino acids. Each CDR3 protein gets one entry in TCRdb, which reprocessed the 5' RACE reads and gives no DNA. The sample spans approximately 150,000 distinct CDR3 sequences; the ten largest clones claim roughly 12%. Details on this clonotype: Its matching antigen is unknown.

The sequenced sample was blood T cells: a sorted CD56 or NKG2C T cell subset, CD4+ or CD8+ T cells, or bulk PBMC T cells (not recorded which). This sequence was found in a man aged 18 to 30 in good health. J is TRBJ1-6 and V is TRBV20-1; TCRdb's D call, TRBD1, is unchecked because there is no DNA. The CDR3 sequence: CSARGGGGIEAELYNSPLHF.